The sample holds a few counts of the clone carrying this T cell receptor beta chain. The target antigen is unknown. TCRdb redid the calling of the 5' RACE reads with MiXCR, one entry per CDR3 protein. The table includes 560,000 or so distinct CDR3 sequences, approximately 15% detected once. This sample stems from a study of T-cell memory formation after mild COVID-19. Germline V lookup: CDR1 SEHNR, CDR2 FQNEAQ (reference sequence). This CDR3 region has 18 residues. V shed 1 base and J 1 base; nucleotides not matched to a gene: 5. Broader study findings: Contracting CD4+ clones were located mainly in CM and EM, and CD8+ clones in EMRA.

This chain uses TRBV7-9 with TRBJ2-1, with 12 positions matching TRBD2. The sequencing sample was made of PBMCs or a T cell subset sorted from them (not recorded which). The origin of this receptor is an adult woman who had mild COVID-19 (a few samples of this study predate the infection). Cell type and time point are not known. DNA for the CDR3: TGTGCCAGCAGCTTAGGACTAGCGGGAGAAGGGTCCTACAATGAGCAGTTCTTC. Translating it yields CASSLGLAGEGSYNEQFF. The full variable domain, rest sourced from reference TRBV7-9 and TRBJ2-1, is DTGVSQNPRHKITKRGQNVTFRCDPISEHNRLYWYRQTLGQGPEFLTYFQNEAQLEKSRLLSDRFSAERPKGSFSTLEIQRTEQGDSAMYLCASSLGLAGEGSYNEQFFGPGTRLTVL.